This is a list of T cell receptor beta chains from one sample in a study of cytomegalovirus exposure and HLA in healthy donors. The protocol was immunoSEQ multiplex PCR, while the TCRdb copy is restricted to in-frame clones and leaves out a portion. In the table there are 55,000 to 80,000 clones, around 95% of which are singletons. Sequencing was performed on PBMCs. The origin of the receptors is a woman between 18 and 29 years old in good health and CMV-seropositive. The CDR3 runs from the conserved cysteine through the conserved F or W. D genes are given only for firm matches. Some rows mark clone size as missing; the rest say once, few, many or name a class of expanded clone.

14	-	TRBJ2-5	TRBV7-3	-	CASSLMGRGETQYF	TGTGCCAGCAGCTTAATGGGAAGGGGGGAGACCCAGTACTTC
15	-	TRBJ1-5	TRBV6-1	TRBD1	CASSRTGVSNQPQHF	TGTGCCAGCAGTCGGACAGGGGTTAGCAATCAGCCCCAGCATTTT
16	-	TRBJ2-2	TRBV2	TRBD1	CASSEIGAGGSGELFF	TGTGCCAGCAGTGAGATAGGGGCAGGGGGTTCCGGGGAGCTGTTTTTT
16	-	TRBJ1-6	TRBV7-6	TRBD1	CASSLLGGQSNSPLHF	TGTGCCAGCAGCTTATTAGGGGGACAGAGTAATTCACCCCTCCACTTT
13	once	TRBJ2-7	TRBV28	TRBD1	CASRGQGTYEQYF	TGTGCCAGCAGAGGACAGGGAACCTACGAGCAGTACTTC
13	few	TRBJ2-1	TRBV29-1	-	CSVGSWTVNEQFF	TGCAGCGTTGGGAGCTGGACTGTCAATGAGCAGTTCTTC
14	-	TRBJ1-4	TRBV29-1	-	CSVGWGQRREKLFF	TGCAGCGTTGGGTGGGGCCAGCGACGTGAAAAACTGTTTTTT
14	-	TRBJ2-3	TRBV6-5	TRBD1	CASSIPGGGDTQYF	TGTGCCAGCAGTATCCCAGGGGGTGGAGATACGCAGTATTTT
15	-	TRBJ1-2	TRBV5-1	TRBD1	CASSLEGTAIYGYTF	TGCGCCAGCAGCCTGGAGGGGACAGCGATCTATGGCTACACCTTC
13	once	TRBJ1-2	TRBV7-8	-	CASSLGQAVGYTF	TGTGCCAGCAGCTTAGGACAGGCCGTCGGCTACACCTTC
18	-	TRBJ2-7	TRBV28	TRBD2	CASSPPGLAGGLSYEQYF	TGTGCCAGCAGTCCCCCGGGACTAGCGGGAGGGCTCTCCTACGAGCAGTACTTC
16	-	TRBJ2-7	TRBV7-8	TRBD2	CASSFPRLAGDREQYF	TGTGCCAGCAGCTTTCCCAGGCTAGCGGGCGATCGGGAGCAGTACTTC
14	-	TRBJ2-5	TRBV28	-	CASSLINRQETQYF	TGTGCCAGCAGTTTAATTAACAGACAAGAGACCCAGTACTTC
15	once	TRBJ2-5	TRBV19	TRBD2	CASSIALAGWETQYF	TGTGCCAGTAGTATCGCGCTAGCGGGATGGGAGACCCAGTACTTC
15	once	TRBJ1-2	TRBV4-1	TRBD1	CASSQSTGGDYGYTF	TGCGCCAGCAGCCAATCGACAGGGGGCGACTATGGCTACACCTTC
13	-	TRBJ1-5	TRBV7-2	-	CASSSHQGQPQHF	TGTGCCAGCAGCTCCCATCAGGGCCAGCCCCAGCATTTT
15	-	TRBJ2-2	TRBV6-5	TRBD1	CASSSVDRGAGELFF	TGTGCCAGCAGTTCGGTGGACAGGGGCGCGGGGGAGCTGTTTTTT
15	-	TRBJ2-7	TRBV27	TRBD2	CASSLGTSGKNEQYF	TGTGCCAGCAGTCTAGGGACTAGCGGAAAGAACGAGCAGTACTTC
12	-	TRBJ2-7	TRBV28	-	CASFDRNYEQYF	TGTGCCAGCTTTGACAGGAACTACGAGCAGTACTTC
15	once	TRBJ1-1	TRBV9	-	CASSPRGAMNTEAFF	TGTGCCAGCAGCCCGCGTGGGGCGATGAACACTGAAGCTTTCTTT
14	few	TRBJ1-2	TRBV6-1	TRBD1	CASSEVGQGHGYTF	TGTGCCAGCAGTGAAGTGGGACAGGGCCATGGCTACACCTTC
17	-	TRBJ2-2	TRBV19	-	CASSTSINRATTGELFF	TGTGCCAGTAGTACGTCGATAAACAGGGCCACCACCGGGGAGCTGTTTTTT
14	-	TRBJ1-2	TRBV4-3	-	CASSQKRSPGGYTF	TGCGCCAGCAGCCAAAAAAGATCACCGGGAGGCTACACCTTC
16	-	TRBJ2-3	TRBV6-6	-	CASSYSKWGGGDTQYF	TGTGCCAGCAGTTACTCGAAATGGGGAGGCGGAGATACGCAGTATTTT
18	-	TRBJ2-5	TRBV30	TRBD2	CAWSAKLGLAGGIETQYF	TGTGCCTGGAGCGCTAAATTGGGACTAGCGGGAGGTATCGAGACCCAGTACTTC
16	-	TRBJ2-1	TRBV27	TRBD2	CASSLSGTSGINEQFF	TGTGCCAGCAGTTTGTCCGGGACTAGCGGGATCAATGAGCAGTTCTTC
15	-	TRBJ2-6	TRBV25-1	-	CASSDAGSGANVLTF	TGTGCCAGCAGTGACGCGGGCTCTGGGGCCAACGTCCTGACTTTC
17	-	TRBJ2-6	TRBV5-6	TRBD1	CASSFGQGRTGANVLTF	TGTGCCAGCAGCTTCGGACAGGGGCGAACTGGGGCCAACGTCCTGACTTTC
14	-	TRBJ2-1	TRBV2	TRBD2	CASSDASGSNEQFF	TGTGCCAGCAGTGATGCTAGCGGGAGCAATGAGCAGTTCTTC
11	-	TRBJ2-5	TRBV29-1	-	CSVGETETQYF	TGCAGCGTGGGAGAGACTGAGACCCAGTACTTC
15	-	TRBJ1-5	TRBV28	TRBD1	CASSFPRGWNQPQHF	TGTGCCAGCAGTTTTCCCAGGGGGTGGAATCAGCCCCAGCATTTT
16	-	TRBJ2-2	TRBV30	TRBD2	CAWRETSGGFTGELFF	TGTGCCTGGAGAGAGACTAGCGGGGGATTCACCGGGGAGCTGTTTTTT
13	-	TRBJ2-2	TRBV5-5	-	CASSLMGAGELFF	TGTGCCAGCAGCTTAATGGGCGCCGGGGAGCTGTTTTTT
13	-	TRBJ2-1	TRBV7-2	-	CASSLLLRNEQFF	TGTGCCAGCAGCTTATTACTTCGTAATGAGCAGTTCTTC
19	-	TRBJ2-7	TRBV27	TRBD2	CASSPLGLAGDRFSYEQYF	TGTGCCAGCAGTCCCCTCGGGCTAGCGGGGGACCGATTCTCCTACGAGCAGTACTTC
15	-	TRBJ2-7	TRBV6-6	-	CASRDRGRVEDEQYF	TGTGCCAGCAGGGACCGGGGAAGAGTAGAGGACGAGCAGTACTTC
16	-	TRBJ2-1	TRBV19	TRBD1	CASSTRQGKANNEQFF	TGTGCCAGTAGTACCCGACAGGGGAAAGCCAACAATGAGCAGTTCTTC
16	-	TRBJ1-2	TRBV7-2	-	CASSSSPVRGGQGYTF	TGTGCCAGCAGCTCCTCCCCGGTACGGGGGGGGCAAGGCTACACCTTC
14	-	TRBJ2-5	TRBV5-1	TRBD1	CASSKGQAKETQYF	TGCGCCAGCAGCAAGGGACAGGCCAAAGAGACCCAGTACTTC
15	-	TRBJ1-5	TRBV4-1	-	CASSRGGGSNQPQHF	TGCGCCAGCAGCCGGGGTGGAGGAAGCAATCAGCCCCAGCATTTT
16	-	TRBJ1-3	TRBV4-2	TRBD1	CASSQDGQGAGNTIYF	TGTGCCAGCAGCCAAGATGGACAGGGGGCTGGAAACACCATATATTTT
15	-	TRBJ2-3	TRBV19	-	CASSIPTGGTDTQYF	TGTGCCAGTAGTATCCCCACCGGGGGCACAGATACGCAGTATTTT
16	-	TRBJ2-7	TRBV5-1	-	CASSRDLTGFAYEQYF	TGCGCCAGCAGCCGAGACTTAACAGGGTTTGCCTACGAGCAGTACTTC
14	-	TRBJ1-2	TRBV7-3	TRBD1	CASSITGGADGYTF	TGTGCCAGCAGCATCACAGGGGGCGCGGATGGCTACACCTTC
16	-	TRBJ2-3	TRBV28	-	CASSYPRGTSTDTQYF	TGTGCCAGCAGTTACCCCCGCGGGACTAGCACAGATACGCAGTATTTT
14	once	TRBJ1-1	TRBV7-3	TRBD1	CASSSSAGQGQAFF	TGTGCCAGCAGCTCAAGCGCGGGACAGGGTCAGGCTTTCTTT
14	-	TRBJ1-6	TRBV2	TRBD1	CASSTGADNSPLHF	TGTGCCAGCAGTACAGGGGCCGATAATTCACCCCTCCACTTT
12	once	TRBJ1-4	TRBV29-1	-	CSVGAGWEKLFF	TGCAGCGTTGGGGCAGGGTGGGAAAAACTGTTTTTT
13	-	TRBJ2-7	TRBV30	-	CAQNAQTSYEQYF	TGTGCCCAGAACGCACAGACCTCCTACGAGCAGTACTTC